These 32 T cell receptor beta chains share one sample of origin, sequenced in a study of blood T cell repertoires in COVID-19 (dated by TCRdb to 2018 to 2020). Receptors were amplified or captured by the immunoSEQ multiplex PCR assay. As stored in TCRdb, this immuneACCESS dataset retains in-frame rearrangements with V and J assigned. A fraction of the clones does not appear; measured against another copy, unresolved V genes explain less than half of the discrepancy, and the remainder lacks a known reason. Here the sample has approximately 440,000 clones; approximately 88% occur a single time. The ten largest account for around 13% of the sample. The sequenced material came from peripheral blood. All receptors derive from a woman aged 50 to 65 with COVID-19, enrolled during active disease.

The gene calls are TRBV2 and TRBJ2-3; 9 positions agree with TRBD2. The trim removed 9 bases at V and 3 bases at J, leaving 13 bases unmatched. The germline V gene has CDR1 SNHLY and CDR2 FYNNEI. The CDR3 consists of 16 residues. CDR3 in DNA: TGTGCCAGTATCGTGGGCGGGGGGGTTTCTACAGATACGCAGTATTTT. Translation: CASIVGGGVSTDTQYF.

The CDR3 sequence: CASSLTSRARYEQYF. The CDR3 bases are TGTGCCAGCAGCTTAACCAGCAGGGCCCGCTACGAGCAGTACTTC. V usage is TRBV7-8 and J usage is TRBJ2-7, with D possibly TRBD1 on 5 matching bases. V lost 2 bases to trimming and J lost 3 bases, with 14 bases between them. CDR1 and CDR2 from the germline V gene are SGHVS and FQNEAQ. The CDR3 spans 15 residues.

The chain joins TRBV24-1 to TRBJ2-3, with 9 bases lining up with TRBD2. The CDR3 has 15 amino acids. With V trimmed by 5 bases and J by 4 bases, 6 bases remained unmatched. From germline, CDR1 is KGHDR and CDR2 SFDVKD. Here the CDR3 reads CATSVRRGGPDTQYF. The CDR3 DNA reads TGTGCCACCAGTGTCAGGCGGGGGGGCCCAGATACGCAGTATTTT.

The V and J genes are TRBV19 and TRBJ1-5, with D perhaps matching TRBD1 (6 bases). The CDR3 consists of 18 residues. CDR1 and CDR2 from the germline V gene are LNHDA and SQIVND (reference sequence). V was trimmed by 1 base and J by 7 bases, leaving 23 bases between them. For the CDR3, the DNA is TGTGCCAGTAGTATAGGGGTGGGGACATGGGGGTCTAAACAGCCCCAGCATTTT. It is translated as CASSIGVGTWGSKQPQHF.

This clone was counted a few times. V gene TRBV5-4 combines with J gene TRBJ2-3, with 8 positions matching TRBD1. The germline gives CDR1 SGHNT, CDR2 YYREEE (reference sequence). V gave up 3 bases and J gave up 3 bases; unmatched junction bases: 9. The CDR3 is 16 amino acids. CDR3: CASSSGRTGKTDTQYF. In DNA, the CDR3 is TGTGCCAGCAGCTCAGGGCGGACAGGGAAAACAGATACGCAGTATTTT.

CDR3 bases: TGTGCCTGGAGTGTACAGCAGGCGGAAAAACTGTTTTTT. It encodes CAWSVQQAEKLFF. The rearrangement links TRBV30 to TRBJ1-4; D is ambiguous. V was shortened by 0 bases and J by 8 bases, with 10 bases between the two germline ends. This CDR3 has 13 residues. Germline CDR1 reads GTSNPN; CDR2 reads SVGIG (reference sequence).

The chain links TRBV11-3 to TRBJ2-7; no clear D gene. The V end lost 1 base, the J end lost 4 bases, and 8 bases lay between the germline ends. This CDR3 has 13 residues. Germline CDR1 is SGHNT and CDR2 is YENEEA. The CDR3 region has the DNA TGTGCCAGCAGCTTAGGAGGCGAGTACGAGCAGTACTTC. It specifies CASSLGGEYEQYF.

The chain carries TRBV5-8 and TRBJ1-3; D not certain. Germline-derived CDR1 and CDR2 are SGHTS and YDEGEE. Trimming cost V 4 bases and J 0 bases, with 11 bases left between them. The CDR3 length is 15 residues. The CDR3 bases are TGTGCCAGCAGCCTGGACTTTAGCTCTGGAAACACCATATATTTT. It yields the protein CASSLDFSSGNTIYF.

The rearrangement uses TRBV3-1 (or the pseudogene TRBV3-2) and TRBJ1-5, with a tentative D call TRBD1 (6 bases). The CDR3 is 13 residues long. V lost 4 bases and J lost 4, with 8 bases in between. CDR1 LGHDT and CDR2 YNNKEL come from the germline V gene (reference sequence). The CDR3 loop is CASSLGQNQPQHF. As DNA, the CDR3 is TGTGCCAGCAGCCTAGGACAGAATCAGCCCCAGCATTTT.

The CDR3 DNA sequence: TGTGCCAGCAGCTTAGGGACAGCCACTCTGATCTATGGCTACACCTTC. Its protein product is CASSLGTATLIYGYTF. V is TRBV11-2 and J is TRBJ1-2, with D maybe TRBD1 (6 bases). Per the germline V gene, CDR1 is SGHAT and CDR2 is FQNNGV. The CDR3 length is 16 residues. V lost 1 base, J lost 4 bases, and 16 bases lay in between.

This chain connects TRBV9 to TRBJ2-1, with 8 bases matching TRBD2. The CDR3 sequence is 16 residues long. The germline V gene encodes CDR1 SGDLS and CDR2 YYNGEE. V shed 4 bases and J 5 bases; nucleotides not matched to a gene: 11. The CDR3 loop is CASSMPLAGGDNEQFF. CDR3 in DNA: TGTGCCAGCAGCATGCCCTTGGCGGGGGGTGACAATGAGCAGTTCTTC.

This clone has just one count. This chain links TRBV27 with TRBJ2-3; 9 bases line up with TRBD2. With V trimmed by 6 bases and J by 1 base, 8 bases remained unmatched. Germline values: CDR1 MNHEY, CDR2 SMNVEV (reference sequence). This CDR3 is 16 amino acids long. This CDR3 is CASRMAGGRGTDTQYF. The CDR3 DNA reads as TGTGCCAGCAGGATGGCGGGGGGGCGGGGCACAGATACGCAGTATTTT.

V gene TRBV18 combines with J gene TRBJ2-1, with TRBD1 matching 7 bases. The CDR3 covers 17 residues. Per germline, CDR1 KGHSH and CDR2 LQKENI. Trimming at V came to 2 bases and at J to 0 bases, leaving 7 bases not matched to a gene. CDR3 residues: CASSPELGQSSYNEQFF. Here the CDR3 DNA reads TGTGCCAGCTCACCAGAGCTGGGACAGAGCTCCTACAATGAGCAGTTCTTC.

J is TRBJ2-5 and V is TRBV2, with a weak D call TRBD2 (7 bases). V shed 7 bases and J shed 4 bases, with 25 bases lying between them. The length of the CDR3 is 17 residues. The germline CDR1 and CDR2 sequences are SNHLY and FYNNEI. In DNA form, the CDR3 reads TGTGCCAGCAAGGCGTCCAGGGGAGGGGGAGGGGCAGAGACCCAGTACTTC. Its protein product is CASKASRGGGGAETQYF.

The chain employs TRBV29-1 and TRBJ2-1; D might be TRBD2 (7 bases). The germline V gene encodes CDR1 SQVTM and CDR2 ANQGSEA. Between the trimmed V and J ends, which lost 4 bases and 8 bases, there was a span of 18 bases. CDR3 length: 14 residues. CDR3 loop: CSVVVAGAFDEQFF. DNA of the CDR3: TGCAGCGTTGTAGTTGCGGGGGCATTCGATGAGCAGTTCTTC.

The chain is built from TRBV5-4 and TRBJ2-6; no clear D gene. Trimming removed 1 base from V and 2 bases from J, with 4 bases in between. This CDR3 is 14 amino acids long. Germline values: CDR1 SGHNT, CDR2 YYREEE (reference sequence). The CDR3 region has the DNA TGTGCCAGCAGCTTGCAAACTGGGGCCAACGTCCTGACTTTC. This translates into CASSLQTGANVLTF.

The rearrangement joins TRBV5-1 to TRBJ2-7; TRBD1 agrees at 8 bases. J gave up 3 bases and V 0 bases, and 2 bases lay outside the gene matches. Germline-derived CDR1 and CDR2 are SGHRS and YFSETQ. CDR3 length: 14 amino acids. The CDR3: CASSLGTGFYEQYF. In DNA form, the CDR3 reads TGCGCCAGCAGCTTGGGGACAGGGTTCTACGAGCAGTACTTC.

The chain couples TRBV7-9 to TRBJ2-5; D may be TRBD1 (6 bases). The CDR3 extends over 15 amino acids. V was pared by 3 bases and J by 2 bases, with 13 bases between. Looked up from germline, CDR1 is SEHNR and CDR2 is FQNEAQ (reference sequence). The CDR3 DNA follows: TGTGCCAGCAGCTTTGCTTACAGGGAGCAAGAGACCCAGTACTTC. Protein sequence: CASSFAYREQETQYF.

The V call is TRBV30, the J call TRBJ1-1; D might be TRBD1 (5 bases). The CDR3 consists of 15 residues. V lost 3 bases and J lost 3, with 17 bases in between. Germline V gene data show CDR1 as GTSNPN and CDR2 as SVGIG (reference sequence). CDR3 nucleotide sequence: TGTGCCTGGAGAAACCCGGGGTGGGGGGACACTGAAGCTTTCTTT. It encodes CAWRNPGWGDTEAFF. Drawing the rest from reference TRBV30 and TRBJ1-1, the complete variable domain is SQTIHQWPATLVQPVGSPLSLECTVEGTSNPNLYWYRQAAGRGLQLLFYSVGIGQISSEVPQNLSASRPQDRQFILSSKKLLLSDSGFYLCAWRNPGWGDTEAFFGQGTRLTVV.

This sequence joins TRBV2 and TRBJ1-1, with 8 bases fitting TRBD1. The CDR3 contains 13 residues. V shed 3 bases and J 11 bases; nucleotides not matched to a gene: 8. Germline assignment: CDR1 SNHLY and CDR2 FYNNEI. CDR3 region: CASSDVEGQEAFF. The CDR3 nucleotides are TGTGCCAGCAGTGACGTTGAGGGACAGGAGGCTTTCTTT.

The chain carries TRBV5-1 and TRBJ1-2, with TRBD1 matching over 8 bases. This CDR3 region has 14 residues. The germline CDR1 and CDR2 sequences are SGHRS and YFSETQ. V lost 6 bases and J lost 7; bases outside the gene matches: 11. The CDR3 spells CASNTGGPSSGYTF. Written as DNA, the CDR3 is TGCGCCAGCAACACAGGGGGACCCTCCAGTGGCTACACCTTC. The variable domain in full, with the rest retrieved from reference TRBV5-1 and TRBJ1-2, is KAGVTQTPRYLIKTRGQQVTLSCSPISGHRSVSWYQQTPGQGLQFLFEYFSETQRNKGNFPGRFSGRQFSNSRSEMNVSTLELGDSALYLCASNTGGPSSGYTFGSGTRLTVV.

This clone was counted once. This chain joins TRBV19 and TRBJ1-6, with D tentatively TRBD1 (5 bases). Germline V CDR1 and CDR2: LNHDA, SQIVND (reference sequence). This CDR3 spans 15 amino acids. Trimming cost V 5 bases and J 10 bases, with 18 bases left between them. DNA for the CDR3: TGTGCCAGTAGTGCCCTCGGAGTGGGGGGGTCACCCCTCCACTTT. It translates to CASSALGVGGSPLHF.

This clone was found a few times. This rearrangement joins TRBV5-6 to TRBJ2-5; 12 positions match TRBD1. The V segment lost 5 bases and the J segment 5 bases; nucleotides outside the gene matches: 4. Looked up from germline, CDR1 is SGHDT and CDR2 is YYEEEE. The length of the CDR3 is 14 residues. The CDR3 is CASSRGTGGETQYF. As DNA, the CDR3 is TGTGCCAGCAGTCGTGGGACAGGGGGCGAGACCCAGTACTTC.

This chain joins TRBV5-1 and TRBJ2-3; tentatively, D is TRBD2 (6 bases). Germline V gene data show CDR1 as SGHRS and CDR2 as YFSETQ. This CDR3 comprises 16 residues. Deletions cut 1 base from V and 2 bases from J, with 14 bases between. As DNA, the CDR3 is TGCGCCAGCAGCTTGTATACGGGACTTAACACAGATACGCAGTATTTT. Its translation is CASSLYTGLNTDTQYF. Looking up the rest from reference TRBV5-1 and TRBJ2-3 gives the full variable domain: KAGVTQTPRYLIKTRGQQVTLSCSPISGHRSVSWYQQTPGQGLQFLFEYFSETQRNKGNFPGRFSGRQFSNSRSEMNVSTLELGDSALYLCASSLYTGLNTDTQYFGPGTRLTVL.

This chain connects TRBV4-1 to TRBJ1-4; unclear D gene. V lost 2 bases and J lost 0, with 7 bases in between. The length of the CDR3 is 15 residues. Germline lookup yields CDR1 MGHRA and CDR2 YSYEKL. CDR3 in amino acids: CASSQPDSTNEKLFF. The CDR3 nucleotides read TGCGCCAGCAGCCAACCCGACTCAACTAATGAAAAACTGTTTTTT.

The chain has TRBV24-1 and TRBJ2-1, with 7 bases fitting TRBD1. Germline CDR1 and CDR2: KGHDR and SFDVKD. The CDR3 is made up of 16 amino acids. The trim removed 4 bases at V and 8 bases at J, leaving 13 bases unmatched. CDR3 bases: TGTGCCACCAGTGACTCCCGACAGGGAACTCGGGATGAGCAGTTCTTC. Translating it yields CATSDSRQGTRDEQFF.

The chain uses TRBV10-2 and TRBJ2-1; the match to TRBD2 covers 11 bases. CDR3 length equals 14 residues. V was pared by 6 bases and J by 7 bases, with 5 bases of the junction left unmatched. Germline CDR1 WSHSY, CDR2 SAAADI. CDR3 DNA: TGCGCCAGCAGGGTTAGCGGGGGGGCGAATGAGCAGTTCTTC. This codes for CASRVSGGANEQFF.

This rearrangement joins TRBV20-1 to TRBJ2-7; 13 bases match TRBD2. Trimming took 3 bases from V and 2 from J; bases not matched to a gene: 4. CDR3 size: 15 residues. CDR1 DFQATT and CDR2 SNEGSKA come from the germline V gene (reference sequence). Written as DNA, the CDR3 is TGCAGTGCTAGTACCGGACTAGCGGGGGCCTACGAGCAGTACTTC. It yields the protein CSASTGLAGAYEQYF.

V usage is TRBV11-3 and J usage is TRBJ2-5; 7 positions match TRBD1. The CDR3 totals 13 residues. The V gene end was trimmed by 4 bases and the J gene end by 3 bases; junction bases not matched to a gene: 2. From germline, CDR1 is SGHNT and CDR2 YENEEA. The CDR3 DNA reads TGTGCCAGCAGCTATGACAGGGAAGAGACCCAGTACTTC. Amino acids: CASSYDREETQYF.

This sequence joins TRBV3-1 (or the pseudogene TRBV3-2) and TRBJ2-3, with TRBD2 as a possible D gene (6 bases). From germline, CDR1 is LGHDT and CDR2 YNNKEL (reference sequence). The CDR3 consists of 15 residues. Deletions cut 4 bases from V and 1 base from J, with 12 bases between. The CDR3, as DNA: TGTGCCAGCAGCCTAGTTGGCGGGGGCACAGATACGCAGTATTTT. Translation: CASSLVGGGTDTQYF.

V usage is TRBV3-1 (or the pseudogene TRBV3-2) and J usage is TRBJ2-7; a possible D gene is TRBD2 (7 bases). This CDR3 contains 16 residues. V was cut by 0 bases and J by 8 bases, with 20 bases left in between. Germline CDR1 reads LGHDT; CDR2 reads YNNKEL (reference sequence). CDR3 protein: CASSQDPGGQVAKQYF. The CDR3 DNA is TGTGCCAGCAGCCAAGATCCGGGGGGCCAGGTCGCCAAGCAGTACTTC.

The gene calls are TRBV27 and TRBJ2-1; D may be TRBD1 (5 bases). CDR1 is MNHEY, CDR2 SMNVEV, per germline (reference sequence). The V end was cut by 8 bases, the J end by 2 bases, with 13 bases between. The CDR3 extends over 14 amino acids. The CDR3 bases are TGTGCCAGCGGCTTAAGGGGAACCTACAATGAGCAGTTCTTC. It encodes CASGLRGTYNEQFF.